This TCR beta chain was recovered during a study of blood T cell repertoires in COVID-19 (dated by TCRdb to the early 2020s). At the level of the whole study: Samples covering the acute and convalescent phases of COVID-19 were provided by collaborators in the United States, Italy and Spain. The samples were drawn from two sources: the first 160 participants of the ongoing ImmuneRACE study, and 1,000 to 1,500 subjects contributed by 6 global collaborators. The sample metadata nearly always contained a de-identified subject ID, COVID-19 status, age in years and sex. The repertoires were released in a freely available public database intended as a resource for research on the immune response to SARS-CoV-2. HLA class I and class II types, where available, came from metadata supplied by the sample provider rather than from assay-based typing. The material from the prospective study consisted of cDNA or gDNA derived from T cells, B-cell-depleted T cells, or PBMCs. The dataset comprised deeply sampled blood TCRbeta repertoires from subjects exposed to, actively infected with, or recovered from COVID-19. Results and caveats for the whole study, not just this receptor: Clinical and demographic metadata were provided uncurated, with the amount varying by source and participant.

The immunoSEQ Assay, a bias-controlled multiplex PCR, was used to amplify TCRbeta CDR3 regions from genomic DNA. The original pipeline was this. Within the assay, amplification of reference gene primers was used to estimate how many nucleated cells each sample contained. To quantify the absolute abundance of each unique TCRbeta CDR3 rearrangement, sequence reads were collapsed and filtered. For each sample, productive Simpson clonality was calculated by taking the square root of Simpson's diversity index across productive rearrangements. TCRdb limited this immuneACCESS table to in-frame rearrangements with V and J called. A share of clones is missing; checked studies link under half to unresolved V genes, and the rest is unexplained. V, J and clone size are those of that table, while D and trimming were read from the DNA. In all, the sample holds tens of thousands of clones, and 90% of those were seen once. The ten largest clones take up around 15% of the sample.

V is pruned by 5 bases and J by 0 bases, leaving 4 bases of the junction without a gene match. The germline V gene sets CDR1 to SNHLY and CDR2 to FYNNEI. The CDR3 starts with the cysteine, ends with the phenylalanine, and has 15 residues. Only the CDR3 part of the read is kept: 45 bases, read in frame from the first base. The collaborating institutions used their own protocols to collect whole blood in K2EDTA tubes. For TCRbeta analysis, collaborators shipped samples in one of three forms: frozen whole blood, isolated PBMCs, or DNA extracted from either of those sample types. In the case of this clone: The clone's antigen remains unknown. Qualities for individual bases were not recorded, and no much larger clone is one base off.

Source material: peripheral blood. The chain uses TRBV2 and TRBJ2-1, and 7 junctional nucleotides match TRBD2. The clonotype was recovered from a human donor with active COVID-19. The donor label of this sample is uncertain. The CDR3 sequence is CASSRGESSYNEQFF. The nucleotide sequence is TGTGCCAGCAGTCGGGGGGAAAGCTCCTACAATGAGCAGTTCTTC. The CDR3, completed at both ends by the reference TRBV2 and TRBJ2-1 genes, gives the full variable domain EPEVTQTPSHQVTQMGQEVILRCVPISNHLYFYWYRQILGQKVEFLVSFYNNEISEKSEIFDDQFSVERPDGSNFTLKIRSTKLEDSAMYFCASSRGESSYNEQFFGPGTRLTVL.